The T cell receptor beta chain under discussion was sequenced for a study of radiotherapy plus CTLA-4 blockade in lung cancer. Turning to the study itself: Across the patients, objective responses occurred in about 18%, and disease control in approximately 30%. Study conclusions and caveats: In blood, after radiotherapy plus ipilimumab, tumor-derived TCR clones expanded. Together with interferon-beta, which increased in serum after radiation, early dynamic changes in blood T cell clones were reportedly the best predictors of response.

Patients had chemo-refractory metastatic non-small-cell lung cancer and received focal radiation plus CTLA-4 blockade that used ipilimumab. This clone came up a few times. No antigen is known for it. This table comes from immunoSEQ multiplex PCR, and its TCRdb copy is limited to in-frame clones, with some not included. The sample carries fewer than 100,000 clones, roughly four fifths recorded once. CDR3 length: 12 residues. Trimming took off 11 bases at V and 7 bases at J, with 17 bases between the two ends. Germline assignment: CDR1 MNHNS and CDR2 SASEGT. Sequenced here: peripheral blood, sampled from a patient treated with radiotherapy plus ipilimumab. This chain uses TRBV6-1 with TRBJ1-2; D call uncertain. This receptor was identified in a human donor with non-small cell lung cancer who had stable disease on radiotherapy plus ipilimumab. As DNA, the CDR3 is TGTGCCGCGGGGTCATCCAGTCGTGGCTACACCTTC. Translating gives CAAGSSSRGYTF.